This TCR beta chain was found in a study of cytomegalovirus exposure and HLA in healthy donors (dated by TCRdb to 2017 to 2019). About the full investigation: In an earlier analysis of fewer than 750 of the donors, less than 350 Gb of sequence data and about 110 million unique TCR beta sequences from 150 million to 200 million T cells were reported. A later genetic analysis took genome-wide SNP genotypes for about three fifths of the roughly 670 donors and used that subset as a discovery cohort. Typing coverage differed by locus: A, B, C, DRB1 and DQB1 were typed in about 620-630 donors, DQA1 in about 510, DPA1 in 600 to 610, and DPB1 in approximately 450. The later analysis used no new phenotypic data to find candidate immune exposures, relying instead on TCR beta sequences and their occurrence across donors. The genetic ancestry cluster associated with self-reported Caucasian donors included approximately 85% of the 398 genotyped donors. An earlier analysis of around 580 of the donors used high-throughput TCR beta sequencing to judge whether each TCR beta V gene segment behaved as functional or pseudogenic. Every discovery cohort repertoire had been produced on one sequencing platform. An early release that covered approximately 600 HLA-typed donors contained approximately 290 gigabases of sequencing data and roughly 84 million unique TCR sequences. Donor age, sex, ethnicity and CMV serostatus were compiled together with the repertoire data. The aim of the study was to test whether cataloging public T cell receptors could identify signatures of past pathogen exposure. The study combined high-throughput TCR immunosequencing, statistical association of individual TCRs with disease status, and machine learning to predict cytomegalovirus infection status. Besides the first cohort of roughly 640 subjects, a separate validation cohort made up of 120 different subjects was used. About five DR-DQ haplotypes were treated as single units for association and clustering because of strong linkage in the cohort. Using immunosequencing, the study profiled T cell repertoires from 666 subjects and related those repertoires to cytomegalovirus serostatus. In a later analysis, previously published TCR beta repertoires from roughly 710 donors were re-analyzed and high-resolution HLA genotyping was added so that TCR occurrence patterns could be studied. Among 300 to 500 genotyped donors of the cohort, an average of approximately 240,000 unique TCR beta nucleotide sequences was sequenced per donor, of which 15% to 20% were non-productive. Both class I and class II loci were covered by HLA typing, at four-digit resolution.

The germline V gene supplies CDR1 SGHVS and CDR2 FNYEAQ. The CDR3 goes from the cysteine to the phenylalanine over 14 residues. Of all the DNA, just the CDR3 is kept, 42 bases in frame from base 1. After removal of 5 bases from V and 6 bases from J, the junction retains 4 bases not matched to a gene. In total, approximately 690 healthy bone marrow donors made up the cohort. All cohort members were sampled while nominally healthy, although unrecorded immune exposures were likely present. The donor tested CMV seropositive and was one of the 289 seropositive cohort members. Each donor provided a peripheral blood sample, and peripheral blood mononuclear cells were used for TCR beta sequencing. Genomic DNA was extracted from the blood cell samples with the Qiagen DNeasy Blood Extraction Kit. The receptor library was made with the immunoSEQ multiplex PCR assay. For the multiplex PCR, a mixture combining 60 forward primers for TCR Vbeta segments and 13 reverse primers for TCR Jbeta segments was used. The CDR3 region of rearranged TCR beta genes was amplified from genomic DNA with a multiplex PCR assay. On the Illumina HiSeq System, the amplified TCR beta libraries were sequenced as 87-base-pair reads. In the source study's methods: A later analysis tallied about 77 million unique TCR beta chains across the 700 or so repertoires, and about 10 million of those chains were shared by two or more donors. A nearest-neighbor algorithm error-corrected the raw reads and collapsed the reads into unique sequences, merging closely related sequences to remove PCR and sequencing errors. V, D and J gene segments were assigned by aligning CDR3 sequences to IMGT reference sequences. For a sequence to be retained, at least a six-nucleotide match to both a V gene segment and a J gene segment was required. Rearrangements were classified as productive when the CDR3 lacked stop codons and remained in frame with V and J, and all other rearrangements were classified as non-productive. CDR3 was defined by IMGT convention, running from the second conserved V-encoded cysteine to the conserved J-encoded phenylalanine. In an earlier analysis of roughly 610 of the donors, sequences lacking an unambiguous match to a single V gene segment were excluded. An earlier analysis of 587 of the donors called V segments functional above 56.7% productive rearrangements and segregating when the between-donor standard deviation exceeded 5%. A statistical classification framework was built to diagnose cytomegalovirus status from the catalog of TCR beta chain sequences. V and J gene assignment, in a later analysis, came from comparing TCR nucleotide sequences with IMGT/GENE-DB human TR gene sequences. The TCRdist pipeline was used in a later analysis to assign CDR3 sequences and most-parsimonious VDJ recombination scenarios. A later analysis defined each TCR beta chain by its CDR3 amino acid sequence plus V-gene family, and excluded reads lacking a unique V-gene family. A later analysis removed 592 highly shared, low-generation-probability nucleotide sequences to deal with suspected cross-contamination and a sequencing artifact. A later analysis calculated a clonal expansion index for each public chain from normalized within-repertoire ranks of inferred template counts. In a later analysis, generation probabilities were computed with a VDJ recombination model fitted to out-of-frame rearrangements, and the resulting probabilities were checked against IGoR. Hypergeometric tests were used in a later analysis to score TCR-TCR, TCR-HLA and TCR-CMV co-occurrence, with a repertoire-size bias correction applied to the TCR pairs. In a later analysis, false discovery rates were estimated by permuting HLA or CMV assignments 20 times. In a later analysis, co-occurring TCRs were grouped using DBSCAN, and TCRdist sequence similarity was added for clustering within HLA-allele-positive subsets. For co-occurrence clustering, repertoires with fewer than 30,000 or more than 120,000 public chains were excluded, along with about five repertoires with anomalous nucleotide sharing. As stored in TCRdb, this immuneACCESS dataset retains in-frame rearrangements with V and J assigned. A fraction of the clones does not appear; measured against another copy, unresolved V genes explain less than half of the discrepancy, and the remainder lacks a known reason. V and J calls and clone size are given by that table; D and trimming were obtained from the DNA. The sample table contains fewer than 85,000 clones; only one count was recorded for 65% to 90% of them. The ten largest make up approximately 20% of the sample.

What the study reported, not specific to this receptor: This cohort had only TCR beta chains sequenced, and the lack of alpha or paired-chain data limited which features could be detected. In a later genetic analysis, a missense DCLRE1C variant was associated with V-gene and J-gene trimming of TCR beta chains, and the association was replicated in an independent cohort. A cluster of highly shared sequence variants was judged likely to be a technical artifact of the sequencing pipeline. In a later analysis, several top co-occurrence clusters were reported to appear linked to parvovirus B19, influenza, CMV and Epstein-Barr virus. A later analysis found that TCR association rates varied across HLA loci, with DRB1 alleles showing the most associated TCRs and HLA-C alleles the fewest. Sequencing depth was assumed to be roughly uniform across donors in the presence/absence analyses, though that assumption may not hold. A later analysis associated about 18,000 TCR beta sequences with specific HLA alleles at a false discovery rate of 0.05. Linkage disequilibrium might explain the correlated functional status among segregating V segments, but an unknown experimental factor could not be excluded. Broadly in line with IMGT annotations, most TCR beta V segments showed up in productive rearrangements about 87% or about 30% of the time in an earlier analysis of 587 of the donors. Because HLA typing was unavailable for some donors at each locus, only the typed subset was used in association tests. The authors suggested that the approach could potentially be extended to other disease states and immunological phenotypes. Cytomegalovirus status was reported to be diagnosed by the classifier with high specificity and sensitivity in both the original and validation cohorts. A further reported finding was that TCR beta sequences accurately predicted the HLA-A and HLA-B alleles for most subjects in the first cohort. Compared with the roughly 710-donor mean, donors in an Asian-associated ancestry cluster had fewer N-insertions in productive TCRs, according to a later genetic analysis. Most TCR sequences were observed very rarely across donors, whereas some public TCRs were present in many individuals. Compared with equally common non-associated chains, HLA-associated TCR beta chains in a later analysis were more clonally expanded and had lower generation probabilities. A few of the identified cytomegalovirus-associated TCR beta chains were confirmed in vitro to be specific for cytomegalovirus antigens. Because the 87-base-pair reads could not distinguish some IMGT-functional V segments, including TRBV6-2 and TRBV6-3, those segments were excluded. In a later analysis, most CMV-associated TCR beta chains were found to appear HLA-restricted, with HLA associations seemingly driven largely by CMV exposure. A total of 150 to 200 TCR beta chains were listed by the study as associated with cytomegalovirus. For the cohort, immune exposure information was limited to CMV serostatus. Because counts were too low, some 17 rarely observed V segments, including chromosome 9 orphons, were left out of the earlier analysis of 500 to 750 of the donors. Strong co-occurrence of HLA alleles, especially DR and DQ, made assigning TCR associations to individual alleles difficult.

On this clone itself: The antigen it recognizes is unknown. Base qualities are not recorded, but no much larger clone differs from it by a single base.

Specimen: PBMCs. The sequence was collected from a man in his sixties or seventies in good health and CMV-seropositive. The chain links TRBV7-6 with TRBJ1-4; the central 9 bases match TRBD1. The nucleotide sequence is TGTGCCAGCAGCCCACGGGACAGGGATGAAAAACTGTTTTTT. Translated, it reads CASSPRDRDEKLFF.